This T cell receptor beta chain was profiled in a study of T cell repertoires in ileal Crohn's disease. This clone showed up just once. Unmatched junction bases numbered 7, after V lost 6 bases and J lost 5 bases. The CDR3 is 15 residues long. Germline lookup yields CDR1 SGHTA and CDR2 FQGTGA. Assay used: immunoSEQ multiplex PCR; TCRdb lists only in-frame clones, some missing. The sample comprises about 17,000 clones, about 60% of which are singletons, and around 6.3% rests with the top ten. The rearrangement joins TRBV7-3 to TRBJ2-2; 9 bases map to TRBD1. The specimen sequenced was ileal tissue. The receptor comes from an adult with Crohn's disease. The DNA for the CDR3 is TGTGCCAGCAGGCCAACAGGGGGCGAGACCGGGGAGCTGTTTTTT. Amino acids: CASRPTGGETGELFF.